Below are 17 T cell receptor beta chains sequenced from a single sample in a study of OX40 agonist ivuxolimab in advanced cancers. Some clones are missing from TCRdb's copy, which holds only in-frame ones; the method was immunoSEQ multiplex PCR. This table has about 46,000 clones, 77% appearing once. The source was CD4+ or CD8+ T cells sorted from blood, collected in a trial of the OX40 agonist ivuxolimab. The receptors shown here come from an adult with an advanced solid tumor such as melanoma, head and neck, liver or kidney cancer.

The V and J genes are TRBV28 and TRBJ2-1, with 9 bases that match TRBD2. CDR1 is MDHEN, CDR2 SYDVKM, per germline. This CDR3 has 16 residues. J gave up 6 bases and V 6 bases, and 12 bases lay outside the gene matches. CDR3 in amino acids: CASSTALAGKFNEQFF. In nucleotides, the CDR3 is TGTGCCAGCAGCACTGCTCTAGCGGGAAAGTTCAATGAGCAGTTCTTC.

This clone was recorded a few times. This sequence joins TRBV23-1 and TRBJ1-1, with no clear D. TRBV23-1 is an ORF; its function is uncertain. Trimming cost V 7 bases and J 0 bases, with 12 bases left between them. The CDR3 length is 14 residues. The CDR3 spells CASNLVGMNTEAFF. In DNA, the CDR3 is TGCGCCAGCAACCTAGTCGGGATGAACACTGAAGCTTTCTTT.

This clone came up a few times. This chain joins TRBV10-1 and TRBJ2-1, with 11 bases identical to TRBD1. Germline V gene lookup returns CDR1 WNHNN and CDR2 SYGVQD (reference sequence). V lost 3 bases to trimming and J lost 5 bases; unmatched junction nucleotides: 3. There are 15 residues in the CDR3. CDR3 coding DNA: TGCGCCAGCAGTGAAGGACAGGGGGCCAACAATGAGCAGTTCTTC. Protein sequence: CASSEGQGANNEQFF.

The sample holds one count of this clone. The rearrangement joins TRBV15 to TRBJ2-1; D unclear. Germline loops: CDR1 LNHNV, CDR2 YYDKDF (reference sequence). V was trimmed by 1 base and J by 9 bases, leaving 7 bases between them. The CDR3 runs 12 residues. The CDR3 reads CATSRVRGEQFF. The CDR3 bases are TGTGCCACCAGCAGAGTTAGAGGTGAGCAGTTCTTC.

The chain employs TRBV28 and TRBJ2-3; TRBD2 matches 13 bases. This CDR3 has 17 amino acids. Germline V gene sequence: CDR1 MDHEN, CDR2 SYDVKM. The V gene end was trimmed by 5 bases and the J gene end by 2 bases; junction bases not matched to a gene: 7. The CDR3, as DNA: TGTGCCAGCAGTCCGGGACTAGCGGGGATACACACAGATACGCAGTATTTT. The encoded protein is CASSPGLAGIHTDTQYF.

The chain employs TRBV9 and TRBJ2-7, with TRBD2 as a possible D gene (5 bases). Trimming pared 4 bases from V and 4 bases from J, leaving 18 bases between. The CDR3 contains 15 residues. CDR1 and CDR2 (germline): SGDLS, YYNGEE. The CDR3 region is CASSPKTGIGYEQYF. The CDR3, as DNA: TGTGCCAGCAGCCCCAAGACCGGGATAGGGTACGAGCAGTACTTC.

The chain couples TRBV5-1 to TRBJ2-5; tentatively, D is TRBD1 or TRBD2 (7 bases each). CDR3 length: 16 amino acids. The V and J ends lost 4 bases and 2 bases respectively, with 18 bases between them. The V gene's germline CDR1 is SGHRS and CDR2 YFSETQ. The CDR3 DNA reads TGCGCCAGCAGCCGGGGGGACAGTTTGTTGCAAGAGACCCAGTACTTC. Translation gives CASSRGDSLLQETQYF.

The CDR3 DNA reads as TGTGCCAGCAGCTTGGAAGGGGGCGCTACTGGAAACACCATATATTTT. Its translation: CASSLEGGATGNTIYF. V usage is TRBV7-9 and J usage is TRBJ1-3, with TRBD1 matching 7 bases. Losses at the gene ends were 3 bases for V and 2 bases for J; bases not matched to a gene: 7. The CDR3 sequence is 16 residues long. The germline CDR1 and CDR2 sequences are SEHNR and FQNEAQ (reference sequence).

The sample holds a few counts of this clone. The chain recombines TRBV5-1 with TRBJ2-3; D not resolved. The ends were cut back, 0 bases at V and 0 bases at J, with 5 bases in the middle. This CDR3 spans 14 amino acids. Germline lookup yields CDR1 SGHRS and CDR2 YFSETQ. In DNA form, the CDR3 reads TGCGCCAGCAGCTTGGAATTTAGCACAGATACGCAGTATTTT. As protein: CASSLEFSTDTQYF.

This clone was counted a single time. The chain has TRBV7-8 and TRBJ1-1; the D is unclear. The V end was cut by 0 bases, the J end by 0 bases, with 5 bases between. CDR3 size: 14 residues. Germline CDR1 reads SGHVS; CDR2 reads FQNEAQ. CDR3 amino acids: CASSLASVNTEAFF. The DNA for the CDR3 is TGTGCCAGCAGCTTAGCTTCAGTGAACACTGAAGCTTTCTTT.

This chain connects TRBV2 to TRBJ2-3; 11 bases agree with TRBD2. The V gene end was trimmed by 6 bases and the J gene end by 5 bases; junction bases not matched to a gene: 10. CDR3 length: 16 amino acids. The germline CDR1 and CDR2 sequences are SNHLY and FYNNEI. The CDR3 nucleotides read TGTGCCAGCAGCGCCCGTGTAGCGGGAGGGAGAGATACGCAGTATTTT. This sequence encodes CASSARVAGGRDTQYF. The full variable domain, in which reference TRBV2 and TRBJ2-3 provide the parts outside the CDR3, is EPEVTQTPSHQVTQMGQEVILRCVPISNHLYFYWYRQILGQKVEFLVSFYNNEISEKSEIFDDQFSVERPDGSNFTLKIRSTKLEDSAMYFCASSARVAGGRDTQYFGPGTRLTVL.

The chain couples TRBV19 to TRBJ2-4, with 12 bases fitting TRBD2. CDR1 LNHDA and CDR2 SQIVND come from the germline V gene (reference sequence). The length of the CDR3 is 17 residues. Unmatched junction bases numbered 8, after V lost 3 bases and J lost 5 bases. CDR3 DNA: TGTGCCAGTAGTATCCCTAGCGGGAGGGCCGCGGAAAACATTCAGTACTTC. Protein: CASSIPSGRAAENIQYF.

The chain uses TRBV7-9 and TRBJ2-1; a weak D match, TRBD1 (6 bases). In germline, CDR1 is SEHNR, CDR2 FQNEAQ (reference sequence). Between the trimmed V and J ends, which lost 3 bases and 0 bases, there was a span of 12 bases. The CDR3 spans 16 residues. In DNA, the CDR3 is TGTGCCAGCAGCTTGACAGGTCCGAGCTCCTACAATGAGCAGTTCTTC. Translation: CASSLTGPSSYNEQFF.

The chain recombines TRBV16 with TRBJ2-5; D is possibly TRBD1 or TRBD2 (6 bases each). The V gene lost 5 bases and the J gene lost 0 bases, with 16 bases spanning the gap. The CDR3 length is 16 residues. Looked up from germline, CDR1 is KGHSY and CDR2 is FQNENV. The CDR3 DNA reads TGTGCCAGCAGCGGAGGGGGAGTCGGGGACCAAGAGACCCAGTACTTC. It is translated as CASSGGGVGDQETQYF.

The V call is TRBV6-5, the J call TRBJ1-2; TRBD1 might be the D (5 bases). The V gene's germline CDR1 is MNHEY and CDR2 SVGAGI. The CDR3 extends over 15 amino acids. V was trimmed by 2 bases and J by 3 bases, leaving 13 bases between them. DNA of the CDR3: TGTGCCAGCAGTTACAGCGGGACCTCGCACTATGGCTACACCTTC. This translates into CASSYSGTSHYGYTF.

This clone was observed a handful of times. CDR3 sequence reads: CAISESASGRARAYNEQFF. Written as DNA, the CDR3 is TGTGCCATCAGTGAGTCGGCTAGCGGGAGGGCCCGCGCCTACAATGAGCAGTTCTTC. The rearrangement uses TRBV10-3 and TRBJ2-1, with 12 bases that match TRBD2. Germline V lookup: CDR1 ENHRY, CDR2 SYGVKD. After removal of 0 bases from V and 2 bases from J, the junction contained 8 bases not matched to a gene. CDR3 length equals 19 residues.

This clone occurred many times. The chain joins TRBV27 to TRBJ1-1; D possibly corresponds to TRBD1 (6 bases). Germline CDR1 is MNHEY and CDR2 is SMNVEV (reference sequence). Trimming removed 2 bases at V and 1 base at J, with 14 bases between. There are 16 residues in the CDR3. The CDR3 is CASSLVQGVENTEAFF. The CDR3 coding sequence is TGTGCCAGCAGTTTAGTACAGGGTGTGGAGAACACTGAAGCTTTCTTT.